The 28 T cell receptor beta chains presented below share a single source sample, sequenced in a study of T cells after yellow fever vaccination. TCRdb reprocessed the 5' RACE reads with MiXCR, giving one entry per CDR3 protein. This sample carries some 320,000 distinct CDR3 sequences, around 10% of them seen once, and the ten largest clones take 3% to 3.5%. Here the sequenced sample was CD4+ T cells sorted from PBMCs, taken 5 days after the yellow fever booster vaccination. The receptor source for this set is a man between 18 and 35 years old who received the YFV17D yellow fever vaccine.

The chain carries TRBV28 and TRBJ2-1; D gene uncertain. The CDR3 has 11 residues. Germline CDR1 MDHEN, CDR2 SYDVKM. V shed 1 base and J shed 8 bases, with 3 bases lying between them. The CDR3 reads CASSLSYEQFF. In nucleotides, the CDR3 is TGTGCCAGCAGTTTATCGTATGAGCAGTTCTTC.

This clonotype showed up many times. The chain combines TRBV4-1 with TRBJ2-2, with 8 bases matching TRBD2. The CDR3 has 17 residues. CDR1 is MGHRA and CDR2 is YSYEKL in the germline V gene. V was clipped by 3 bases and J by 4 bases; unmatched bases: 10. In DNA, the CDR3 is TGCGCCAGCAGCCACGGACTCGGGGGGGCGAGCACCGGGGAGCTGTTTTTT. Translated, it gives CASSHGLGGASTGELFF.

The chain carries TRBV3-1 and TRBJ2-7, with D perhaps TRBD1 or TRBD2 (5 bases each). This CDR3 region has 14 residues. CDR1 and CDR2 from the germline V gene are LGHDT and YNNKEL (reference sequence). V was trimmed by 3 bases and J by 6 bases, leaving 15 bases between them. In DNA form, the CDR3 reads TGTGCCAGCAGCCAGGACCATATGGGACGCGAGCAGTACTTC. Translation gives CASSQDHMGREQYF.

This clonotype has only a few counts. V usage is TRBV5-6 and J usage is TRBJ2-1; maybe TRBD2 (5 bases). Germline V gene lookup returns CDR1 SGHDT and CDR2 YYEEEE. The length of the CDR3 is 15 residues. Trimming took off 2 bases at V and 2 bases at J, with 11 bases between the two ends. The CDR3, as DNA: TGTGCCAGCAGCTTCCGGGATCGTGCCTACAATGAGCAGTTCTTC. Protein product: CASSFRDRAYNEQFF.

This rearrangement joins TRBV15 to TRBJ2-5; D unresolved. The CDR3 totals 13 residues. V shed 1 base and J shed 4 bases, with 7 bases lying between them. Germline CDR1 LNHNV, CDR2 YYDKDF (reference sequence). The CDR3 DNA follows: TGTGCCACCAGCAGAGGACACTTAGAGACCCAGTACTTC. Translated: CATSRGHLETQYF.

The CDR3 DNA reads as TGTGCCAGCAGCCAAGACAGGGGTTCCTACAATGAGCAGTTCTTC. The encoded protein is CASSQDRGSYNEQFF. The gene calls are TRBV11-2 and TRBJ2-1, with 8 bases that match TRBD1. There are 15 residues in the CDR3. Unmatched junction bases numbered 4, after V lost 5 bases and J lost 1 base. The germline gives CDR1 SGHAT, CDR2 FQNNGV.

This clonotype was observed many times. The V call is TRBV29-1, the J call TRBJ1-1; D is undetermined. Between the trimmed V and J ends, which lost 5 bases and 5 bases, there was a span of 0 bases. Germline V lookup: CDR1 SQVTM, CDR2 ANQGSEA. CDR3 length equals 8 residues. The DNA of the CDR3 is TGCAGCGTTACTGAAGCTTTCTTT. Translating it yields CSVTEAFF.

CDR3 nucleotides: TGTGCCAGCAGCCAGGTGGAGGAGCAGTACGTC. Encoded protein: CASSQVEEQYV. The rearrangement links TRBV7-9 to TRBJ2-7; no firm D call. The CDR3 extends over 11 amino acids. The V gene lost 5 bases and the J gene lost 7 bases, with 9 bases spanning the gap. The germline gives CDR1 SEHNR, CDR2 FQNEAQ (reference sequence).

The rearrangement links TRBV5-1 to TRBJ1-4; perhaps TRBD1 as D (6 bases). The CDR3 sequence is 16 residues long. The V gene's germline CDR1 is SGHRS and CDR2 YFSETQ. With 2 bases removed from V and 0 bases from J, the gap between germline ends came to 11 bases. This chain's CDR3 is CASSFSGAATNEKLFF. DNA for the CDR3: TGCGCCAGCAGCTTCTCGGGGGCAGCAACTAATGAAAAACTGTTTTTT.

This clonotype has at least ten counts. This rearrangement joins TRBV6-1 to TRBJ2-7; TRBD1 or TRBD2 may be the D gene (6 bases each). Trimming removed 7 bases at V and 6 bases at J, with 19 bases between. CDR3 size: 14 residues. Germline loops: CDR1 MNHNS, CDR2 SASEGT. CDR3 nucleotide sequence: TGTGCCAGCACCCCGGCGGGACACGGGGTCGAGCAGTACGTC. Translation gives CASTPAGHGVEQYV.

V usage is TRBV5-1 and J usage is TRBJ2-6; no clear D. CDR3 size: 17 residues. Germline values: CDR1 SGHRS, CDR2 YFSETQ. The V end lost 1 base, the J end lost 0 bases, and 11 bases lay between the germline ends. CDR3 amino acids: CASSLPAASSGANVLTF. The CDR3 nucleotides read TGCGCCAGCAGCTTGCCGGCGGCGAGCTCTGGGGCCAACGTCCTGACTTTC.

This sequence joins TRBV6-1 and TRBJ1-2, with TRBD1 as a possible D gene (5 bases). The CDR3 spans 13 residues. Trimming removed 4 bases from V and 6 bases from J, with 12 bases in between. Germline V gives CDR1 MNHNS, CDR2 SASEGT. The CDR3 DNA sequence: TGTGCCAGCAGTGTCGGAGGGGAGGATGGCTACACCTTC. Encoded protein: CASSVGGEDGYTF.

The gene calls are TRBV7-9 and TRBJ1-5; D gene unclear. Germline CDR1 and CDR2: SEHNR and FQNEAQ (reference sequence). Trimming shortened V by 5 bases and J by 2 bases, and 7 bases separated the two germline ends. The CDR3 spans 13 residues. The CDR3 protein is CASSARGNQPQHF. The CDR3 coding sequence is TGTGCCAGCAGCGCCAGAGGCAATCAGCCCCAGCATTTT.

This clonotype was detected many times. This chain connects TRBV6-6 to TRBJ2-4, with D uncertain. CDR1 MNHNY and CDR2 SVGAGI come from the germline V gene (reference sequence). The CDR3 contains 20 residues. Deletions cut 4 bases from V and 0 bases from J, with 25 bases between. CDR3 sequence: CASSSALGRAAPLAKNIQYF. Written as DNA, the CDR3 is TGTGCCAGCAGTTCCGCCTTAGGACGGGCAGCTCCGTTAGCCAAAAACATTCAGTACTTC.

This clonotype turned up a few times. V is TRBV4-3 and J is TRBJ1-2; TRBD1 aligns across 12 bases. CDR1 and CDR2 (germline): LGHNA, YSLEER. The CDR3 has 18 amino acids. Trimming cost V 0 bases and J 3 bases; bases outside gene matches: 8. CDR3: CASSQDLGGQGAYYGYTF. In nucleotides, the CDR3 is TGCGCCAGCAGCCAAGATCTAGGGGGACAGGGGGCTTACTATGGCTACACCTTC.

This clonotype was detected only a few times. The V gene is TRBV9, the J gene TRBJ1-2; 7 bases fit TRBD1. J gave up 4 bases and V 2 bases, and 5 bases lay outside the gene matches. CDR3 length equals 14 residues. Germline CDR1 reads SGDLS; CDR2 reads YYNGEE. CDR3 bases: TGTGCCAGCAGCGTCCTCGACAGGGTCTATGGCTACACCTTC. It is translated as CASSVLDRVYGYTF.

The rearrangement links TRBV20-1 to TRBJ2-3, with 7 bases matching TRBD2. Germline loops: CDR1 DFQATT, CDR2 SNEGSKA (reference sequence). Trimming cost V 5 bases and J 8 bases; bases outside gene matches: 7. The CDR3 is 12 amino acids. Here the CDR3 DNA reads TGCAGTGCTGAGGGACTAATCGGTACGCAGTATTTT. Amino acids: CSAEGLIGTQYF.

This clonotype was observed a handful of times. The chain is built from TRBV29-1 and TRBJ1-1; D is uncertain. Trimming took 4 bases from V and 5 from J, leaving 14 bases between them. This CDR3 contains 13 residues. Germline CDR1 SQVTM, CDR2 ANQGSEA. The DNA of the CDR3 is TGCAGCGTTGTCGGCCGGCTGTTGACTGAAGCTTTCTTT. It yields the protein CSVVGRLLTEAFF.

This clonotype was found many times. The chain links TRBV6-2 or TRBV6-3 to TRBJ2-3, with D possibly being TRBD2 (5 bases). Germline CDR1 is MNHEY and CDR2 is SVGEGT. Deletions cut 6 bases from V and 3 bases from J, with 10 bases between. CDR3 length: 13 amino acids. CDR3 nucleotide sequence: TGTGCCAGCAGACGGACGGGGACAGATACGCAGTATTTT. This translates into CASRRTGTDTQYF.

The chain has TRBV18 and TRBJ1-1; 8 bases are a match to TRBD1. CDR1 and CDR2 from the germline V gene are KGHSH and LQKENI. This CDR3 region has 18 residues. V dropped 4 bases and J dropped 4; count of bases not matched to a gene: 17. The CDR3 region is CASSRPMGRGRGRTEAFF. The CDR3 coding sequence is TGTGCCAGCTCACGGCCCATGGGCAGGGGGCGAGGTCGCACTGAAGCTTTCTTT.

This sequence joins TRBV4-1 and TRBJ2-3; 7 nucleotides agree with TRBD2. After removal of 2 bases from V and 5 bases from J, the junction contained 13 bases not matched to a gene. The CDR3 runs to 17 residues. The germline gives CDR1 MGHRA, CDR2 YSYEKL. The CDR3 sequence is CASSQWLDWRGKDTQYF. Here the CDR3 DNA reads TGCGCCAGCAGCCAATGGCTCGATTGGCGGGGGAAAGATACGCAGTATTTT.

The chain uses TRBV18 and TRBJ2-2; D assignment may be TRBD1 or TRBD2 (5 bases each). The ends were cut back, 2 bases at V and 4 bases at J, with 17 bases in the middle. The CDR3 loop spans 17 amino acids. Per the germline V gene, CDR1 is KGHSH and CDR2 is LQKENI. The CDR3 bases are TGTGCCAGCTCACCAGGCGAGGGGAGAGCGAGCACCGGGGAGCTGTTTTTT. This encodes CASSPGEGRASTGELFF.

The sample holds a few counts of this clonotype. The chain has TRBV5-6 and TRBJ2-1; TRBD2 matches at 9 bases. Germline V gene sequence: CDR1 SGHDT, CDR2 YYEEEE. V was pared by 3 bases and J by 3 bases, with 4 bases of the junction left unmatched. The CDR3 length is 15 residues. The CDR3 sequence is CASSYSGGIYNEQFF. The CDR3 DNA sequence: TGTGCCAGCAGCTACAGCGGGGGGATCTACAATGAGCAGTTCTTC.

The chain couples TRBV21-1 to TRBJ1-2. TRBV21-1 is a recognized pseudogene. The CDR3 loop spans 12 amino acids. Here the CDR3 reads CASSKCGHLYTF. The CDR3 DNA reads as TGTGCCAGCAGCAAATGTGGTCACCTCTACACCTTC.

This clonotype was detected only a few times. The V gene is TRBV20-1, the J gene TRBJ2-1, with 8 nucleotides matching TRBD1. The CDR3 spans 12 residues. Trimming removed 6 bases from V and 7 bases from J; junction bases left unmatched: 5. Germline lookup yields CDR1 DFQATT and CDR2 SNEGSKA (reference sequence). The CDR3 protein is CSADRDLNEQFF. The CDR3 DNA follows: TGCAGTGCGGACAGGGACCTTAATGAGCAGTTCTTC.

Ten or more counts support this clonotype. The chain joins TRBV4-1 to TRBJ1-2, with no clear D. V was clipped by 1 base and J by 8 bases, with 29 bases between them. Germline CDR1 and CDR2: MGHRA and YSYEKL. The length of the CDR3 is 19 residues. CDR3 in amino acids: CASSQVFPLFGNIGAGYTF. The CDR3 DNA follows: TGCGCCAGCAGCCAAGTCTTCCCTTTGTTCGGGAATATCGGTGCGGGCTACACCTTC.

The chain combines TRBV29-1 with TRBJ2-3, with 10 bases lining up with TRBD2. The CDR3 has 13 amino acids. J gave up 2 bases and V 8 bases, and 4 bases lay outside the gene matches. CDR1 is SQVTM, CDR2 ANQGSEA, per germline. This CDR3 reads CSLAGGNTDTQYF. For the CDR3, the DNA is TGCAGCTTAGCGGGGGGAAACACAGATACGCAGTATTTT.

This clonotype has only a few counts. The rearrangement uses TRBV20-1 and TRBJ2-3; 11 bases map to TRBD2. Germline CDR1 reads DFQATT; CDR2 reads SNEGSKA (reference sequence). The CDR3 has 14 residues. After removal of 5 bases from V and 2 bases from J, the junction contained 3 bases not matched to a gene. CDR3 sequence reads: CSAGLAGDTDTQYF. The CDR3 DNA follows: TGCAGTGCTGGACTAGCGGGTGACACAGATACGCAGTATTTT.